Below are 9 T cell receptor beta chains sequenced from a single sample in a study of cytomegalovirus exposure and HLA in healthy donors. PCR involved 60 Vbeta and 13 Jbeta primers. Measured with immunoSEQ multiplex PCR; TCRdb has only the in-frame clones, and not every one. The sample lists approximately 220,000 clones, 65% to 90% seen once, with 1.4% in the top ten. Source material: PBMCs. The receptor source for this set is a girl aged 10-17 years in good health and CMV-seronegative.

The V gene is TRBV6-1, the J gene TRBJ2-7; the match to TRBD1 covers 9 bases. Trimming removed 8 bases from V and 3 bases from J; junction bases left unmatched: 11. The CDR3 sequence is 15 residues long. CDR1 is MNHNS, CDR2 SASEGT, per germline. The CDR3 loop is CASQTGGAGGYEQYF. The CDR3 nucleotides read TGTGCCAGCCAGACAGGGGGAGCAGGGGGCTACGAGCAGTACTTC.

The rearrangement joins TRBV6-5 to TRBJ1-2, with a tentative D call TRBD1 (5 bases). The CDR3 has 14 amino acids. Trimming took off 5 bases at V and 8 bases at J, with 18 bases between the two ends. The germline V gene encodes CDR1 MNHEY and CDR2 SVGAGI. CDR3 DNA: TGTGCCAGCAGTAGCCCAGGGCGGTTCATCGGCTACACCTTC. It yields the protein CASSSPGRFIGYTF.

The chain recombines TRBV19 with TRBJ1-1; D is unresolved. Germline values: CDR1 LNHDA, CDR2 SQIVND (reference sequence). The CDR3 is 11 amino acids. Trimming cost V 9 bases and J 7 bases, with 12 bases left between them. CDR3 nucleotides: TGTGCCAGCCGGGAATTAGATGAAGCTTTCTTT. Protein sequence: CASRELDEAFF. Full variable domain (remainder filled in from reference TRBV19 and TRBJ1-1): DGGITQSPKYLFRKEGQNVTLSCEQNLNHDAMYWYRQDPGQGLRLIYYSQIVNDFQKGDIAEGYSVSREKKESFPLTVTSAQKNPTAFYLCASRELDEAFFGQGTRLTVV.

The chain recombines TRBV5-8 with TRBJ1-3; a weak D match, TRBD1 (6 bases). CDR3 size: 14 residues. The V gene's germline CDR1 is SGHTS and CDR2 YDEGEE. The V and J ends lost 3 bases and 4 bases respectively, with 11 bases between them. The CDR3 reads CASSSRGSGNTIYF. The CDR3 coding sequence is TGTGCCAGCAGCTCCAGGGGATCCGGAAACACCATATATTTT. The full variable domain, with the rest looked up from reference TRBV5-8 and TRBJ1-3, is EAGVTQSPTHLIKTRGQQATLRCSPISGHTSVYWYQQALGLGLQFLLWYDEGEERNRGNFPPRFSGRQFPNYSSELNVNALELEDSALYLCASSSRGSGNTIYFGEGSWLTVV.

This clone is a singleton in its sample. An end of the junction differs from the germline gene, which may be a read error. This chain joins TRBV27 and TRBJ2-7, with 8 bases fitting TRBD2. In germline, CDR1 is MNHEY, CDR2 SMNVEV (reference sequence). CDR3 size: 13 residues. Written as DNA, the CDR3 is TGTGCCAGCAGTCCGAACAGCGGGGGTAACAACTCGTTC. Protein sequence: CASSPNSGGNNSF.

The J gene is TRBJ1-1, the V gene TRBV10-3; possible D gene TRBD1, 6 bases. The CDR3 has 13 amino acids. V lost 6 bases and J 6 bases, leaving 14 bases between the germline ends. Germline CDR1 reads ENHRY; CDR2 reads SYGVKD. The CDR3 region has the DNA TGTGCCATCAGCCTCCGAGGGGGGGCTGAAGCTTTCTTT. It codes for CAISLRGGAEAFF.

This clone was observed once. The chain carries TRBV27 and TRBJ2-7; unclear D gene. The germline V gene encodes CDR1 MNHEY and CDR2 SMNVEV (reference sequence). This CDR3 is 14 amino acids long. The V end was cut by 2 bases, the J end by 3 bases, with 11 bases between. The CDR3 region is CASSLRGLSYEQYF. The DNA for the CDR3 is TGTGCCAGCAGTTTACGAGGTTTAAGCTACGAGCAGTACTTC.

The V call is TRBV9, the J call TRBJ2-3; 10 bases match TRBD1. After removal of 4 bases from V and 3 bases from J, the junction contained 23 bases not matched to a gene. CDR1 SGDLS and CDR2 YYNGEE come from the germline V gene. This CDR3 region has 21 residues. CDR3 nucleotide sequence: TGTGCCAGCAGCACCACCCCGGGACAGGGGACACAGATCCGTGGGACAGATACGCAGTATTTT. Amino acids: CASSTTPGQGTQIRGTDTQYF.

V usage is TRBV5-1 and J usage is TRBJ1-3; 9 bases align to TRBD1. V lost 3 bases to trimming and J lost 7 bases; unmatched junction nucleotides: 2. Germline V gene data show CDR1 as SGHRS and CDR2 as YFSETQ. CDR3 size: 13 residues. DNA for the CDR3: TGCGCCAGCAGCTGGGACAGGGACAACACCATATATTTT. This codes for CASSWDRDNTIYF. The full variable domain, completed using reference TRBV5-1 and TRBJ1-3, is KAGVTQTPRYLIKTRGQQVTLSCSPISGHRSVSWYQQTPGQGLQFLFEYFSETQRNKGNFPGRFSGRQFSNSRSEMNVSTLELGDSALYLCASSWDRDNTIYFGEGSWLTVV.